The next 21 T cell receptor beta chains were all read from a single sample in a study of blood T cells in healthy people across ages. A J-beta primer mix and a sample-barcoded 5' primer were used in a second PCR of roughly 6 to 12 cycles. TCRdb reanalysed the 5' RACE reads using MiXCR and keeps one entry per CDR3 protein. The table includes some 1.6 million distinct CDR3 sequences, approximately 32% detected once. Sequences were obtained from blood. The receptors stem from a woman aged 25 to 39 in good health.

This clonotype was detected only a few times. This chain links TRBV24-1 with TRBJ2-7; D is unclear. Trimming left V 7 bases short and J 3 bases short, with 12 bases between. Germline CDR1 reads KGHDR; CDR2 reads SFDVKD. There are 13 residues in the CDR3. CDR3 sequence reads: CATRDEGSYEQYF. Written as DNA, the CDR3 is TGTGCCACCAGAGACGAAGGAAGCTACGAGCAGTACTTC.

J is TRBJ2-7 and V is TRBV6-2 or TRBV6-3; no firm D call. The CDR3 contains 16 residues. In germline, CDR1 is MNHEY, CDR2 SVGEGT. V was shortened by 0 bases and J by 5 bases, with 17 bases between the two germline ends. CDR3 in amino acids: CASSYSTRPGVHEQYF. The CDR3 coding sequence is TGTGCCAGCAGTTACTCGACAAGACCCGGAGTGCACGAGCAGTACTTC.

At least ten counts were recorded for this clonotype. The chain couples TRBV27 to TRBJ2-1; 11 nucleotides align to TRBD2. CDR3 length: 15 residues. Germline loops: CDR1 MNHEY, CDR2 SMNVEV (reference sequence). Losses at the gene ends were 4 bases for V and 7 bases for J; bases not matched to a gene: 6. The CDR3 region has the DNA TGTGCCAGCAGTTCTGGGACTAGCGGCATTAATGAGCAGTTCTTC. Amino acids: CASSSGTSGINEQFF.

J is TRBJ2-7 and V is TRBV27; 14 nucleotides line up with TRBD2. CDR1 and CDR2 (germline): MNHEY, SMNVEV (reference sequence). Trimming took 6 bases from V and 10 from J; bases not matched to a gene: 8. The CDR3 contains 14 residues. The CDR3 here is CASSAGLAGAYQYF. The CDR3 DNA follows: TGTGCCAGCAGCGCGGGACTAGCGGGAGCATATCAGTACTTC.

The V gene is TRBV7-7, the J gene TRBJ2-4; 9 bases fit TRBD1. The DNA matches TRBJ2-7 better at its end, which makes the J call doubtful. This CDR3 spans 15 amino acids. Germline V gene lookup returns CDR1 SSHAT and CDR2 FNYEAQ (reference sequence). The CDR3: CASSPGQGTPYEQYF. In DNA form, the CDR3 reads TGTGCCAGCAGCCCTGGACAGGGGACCCCCTACGAGCAGTACTTC.

This chain links TRBV4-1 with TRBJ2-5; D might be TRBD1 (5 bases). This CDR3 is 15 amino acids long. From germline, CDR1 is MGHRA and CDR2 YSYEKL. Trimming left V 0 bases short and J 2 bases short, with 10 bases between. CDR3 sequence (DNA): TGCGCCAGCAGCCAAGAGCCCCCAGGGCAAGAGACCCAGTACTTC. Its translation: CASSQEPPGQETQYF.

V is TRBV10-2 and J is TRBJ2-3; weak D call: TRBD2 (5 bases). V was pared by 8 bases and J by 2 bases, with 11 bases between. CDR1 and CDR2 from the germline V gene are WSHSY and SAAADI. The CDR3 is 13 residues long. This chain's CDR3 is CASHGEYTDTQYF. Written as DNA, the CDR3 is TGCGCCAGCCACGGGGAGTACACAGATACGCAGTATTTT.

This clonotype appeared a few times. The rearrangement uses TRBV20-1 and TRBJ2-1; D remains unclear. This CDR3 has 11 residues. Trimming took off 4 bases at V and 10 bases at J, with 11 bases between the two ends. CDR1 DFQATT and CDR2 SNEGSKA come from the germline V gene (reference sequence). CDR3 sequence: CSATLVAEQFF. Written as DNA, the CDR3 is TGCAGTGCTACTCTAGTGGCGGAGCAGTTCTTC.

In the case of this clonotype: A read error may produce the germline difference seen at one junction end. J is TRBJ2-6 and V is TRBV12-3 or TRBV12-4; D unresolved. The CDR3 loop spans 16 amino acids. CDR3 DNA sequence: TGTGCCAGCAGTTGGGTCAGGACCTCTGAGGCCAACGTCCTGACTTTC. This encodes CASSWVRTSEANVLTF.

The chain links TRBV18 to TRBJ2-7; the D gene is possibly TRBD2 (6 bases). The CDR3 sequence is 14 residues long. V gave up 1 base and J gave up 2 bases, with 9 bases separating them. Germline values: CDR1 KGHSH, CDR2 LQKENI. The CDR3 region is CASSPQEGTYEQYF. The CDR3, as DNA: TGTGCCAGCTCACCACAGGAGGGCACCTACGAGCAGTACTTC. The entire variable domain, with the rest obtained from reference TRBV18 and TRBJ2-7, is as follows: NAGVMQNPRHLVRRRGQEARLRCSPMKGHSHVYWYRQLPEEGLKFMVYLQKENIIDESGMPKERFSAEFPKEGPSILRIQQVVRGDSAAYFCASSPQEGTYEQYFGPGTRLTVT.

This clonotype was observed a few times. The gene calls are TRBV7-9 and TRBJ2-1, with 9 nucleotides matching TRBD2. The CDR3 loop spans 12 amino acids. J gave up 9 bases and V 5 bases, and 2 bases lay outside the gene matches. From germline, CDR1 is SEHNR and CDR2 FQNEAQ (reference sequence). CDR3 sequence: CASSAGGPEQFF. As DNA, the CDR3 is TGTGCCAGCAGCGCGGGGGGGCCTGAGCAGTTCTTC.

J is TRBJ2-5 and V is TRBV3-1, with 10 bases matching TRBD2. The CDR3 consists of 17 residues. J gave up 10 bases and V 0 bases, and 14 bases lay outside the gene matches. Germline V gives CDR1 LGHDT, CDR2 YNNKEL (reference sequence). The CDR3 nucleotides are TGTGCCAGCAGCCAAGACCTGCTAGCGGGGGCCTCAGGGGGCCAGTACTTC. The encoded protein is CASSQDLLAGASGGQYF.

V gene TRBV2 combines with J gene TRBJ2-3; TRBD2 is a possible D gene (7 bases). The V end lost 8 bases, the J end lost 10 bases, and 16 bases lay between the germline ends. This CDR3 contains 12 residues. Looked up from germline, CDR1 is SNHLY and CDR2 is FYNNEI. The CDR3 DNA follows: TGTGCCAGCCCCGGAAGGGAGGGGGCGCAGTATTTT. It encodes CASPGREGAQYF.

J is TRBJ2-3 and V is TRBV5-1; maybe TRBD2 (6 bases). The length of the CDR3 is 13 residues. The germline V and J ends were trimmed by 7 bases and 2 bases, with 11 bases remaining between them. Germline V gene sequence: CDR1 SGHRS, CDR2 YFSETQ. The CDR3 coding sequence is TGCGCCAGCCGGGAGCGGGCCACAGATACGCAGTATTTT. Its protein is CASRERATDTQYF.

The chain carries TRBV9 and TRBJ2-3; possible D gene TRBD2, 6 bases. Germline lookup yields CDR1 SGDLS and CDR2 YYNGEE. Between the trimmed V and J ends, which lost 0 bases and 2 bases, there was a span of 22 bases. CDR3 length: 19 amino acids. DNA of the CDR3: TGTGCCAGCAGCGTAGGACTAGGACGGCTGCAGCGGCTCACAGATACGCAGTATTTT. Translation: CASSVGLGRLQRLTDTQYF.

The rearrangement uses TRBV15 and TRBJ2-1; D is unresolved. The ends were cut back, 0 bases at V and 4 bases at J, with 16 bases in the middle. The CDR3 has 17 residues. Germline-derived CDR1 and CDR2 are LNHNV and YYDKDF (reference sequence). Written as DNA, the CDR3 is TGTGCCACCAGCAGAGATCTGTTGACCGCTCAATACAATGAGCAGTTCTTC. The encoded protein is CATSRDLLTAQYNEQFF.

The chain joins TRBV10-3 to TRBJ1-2, with D possibly matching TRBD1 (5 bases). V was trimmed by 7 bases and J by 6 bases, leaving 15 bases between them. Germline CDR1 and CDR2: ENHRY and SYGVKD. The CDR3 contains 13 residues. The CDR3 DNA sequence: TGTGCCATCACCAGCGACTCGGGGGATGGCTACACCTTC. The encoded protein is CAITSDSGDGYTF.

This clonotype has more than one count but fewer than ten. This rearrangement joins TRBV20-1 to TRBJ2-7; D may be TRBD2 (5 bases). Germline V CDR1 and CDR2: DFQATT, SNEGSKA (reference sequence). The CDR3 is made up of 13 amino acids. V was cut by 4 bases and J by 2 bases, with 12 bases left in between. The CDR3 DNA reads TGCAGTGCTACCGACGGGGTGACCTACGAGCAGTACTTC. Its protein is CSATDGVTYEQYF.

The chain recombines TRBV20-1 with TRBJ2-2, with D possibly being TRBD1 (6 bases). V was trimmed by 2 bases and J by 4 bases, leaving 20 bases between them. The CDR3 runs 17 residues. Germline V gene data show CDR1 as DFQATT and CDR2 as SNEGSKA (reference sequence). CDR3 loop: CSARTQGGPSSTGELFF. In DNA, the CDR3 is TGCAGTGCTAGAACACAGGGTGGGCCCTCGAGCACCGGGGAGCTGTTTTTT.

This clonotype was seen only a few times. The chain employs TRBV20-1 and TRBJ2-3; TRBD2 matches at 8 bases. This CDR3 spans 16 amino acids. The V segment lost 0 bases and the J segment 0 bases; nucleotides outside the gene matches: 5. CDR1 and CDR2 (germline): DFQATT, SNEGSKA (reference sequence). CDR3 nucleotides: TGCAGTGCTAGAGAGGGTAGCGGGGATAGCACAGATACGCAGTATTTT. This translates into CSAREGSGDSTDTQYF.

This clonotype was observed a few times. The chain couples TRBV20-1 to TRBJ2-5; 7 bases line up with TRBD1. V shed 0 bases and J 2 bases; nucleotides not matched to a gene: 6. Germline lookup yields CDR1 DFQATT and CDR2 SNEGSKA (reference sequence). CDR3 length equals 15 residues. CDR3 sequence: CSARDFRQGQETQYF. As DNA, the CDR3 is TGCAGTGCTAGAGATTTTAGACAGGGTCAAGAGACCCAGTACTTC.